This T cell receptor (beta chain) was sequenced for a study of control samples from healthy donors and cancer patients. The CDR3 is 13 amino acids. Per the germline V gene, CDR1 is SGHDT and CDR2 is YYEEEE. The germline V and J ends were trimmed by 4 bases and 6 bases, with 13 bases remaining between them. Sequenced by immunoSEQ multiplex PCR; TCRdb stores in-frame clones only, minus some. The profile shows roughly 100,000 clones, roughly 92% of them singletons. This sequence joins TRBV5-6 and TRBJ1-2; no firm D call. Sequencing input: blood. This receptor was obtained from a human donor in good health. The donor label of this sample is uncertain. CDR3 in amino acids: CASSRSGIHGYTF. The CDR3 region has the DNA TGTGCCAGCAGCCGATCAGGAATTCATGGCTACACCTTC.